The next 21 T cell receptor beta chains were all read from a single sample in a study of T-cell reconstitution after alpha-beta-depleted transplantation in children. Using unique molecular identifiers, the investigators prepared the TCRbeta library. TCRdb re-derived calls from the PCR reads in MiXCR, one entry per CDR3 protein. The sample includes some 450,000 distinct CDR3 sequences, roughly 44% of them seen just once. Material: PBMCs, obtained before TCRalphabeta/CD19-depleted stem cell transplant. The receptors here all came from a girl aged 2-15 years with aplastic anemia, due to receive a stem cell transplant.

V gene TRBV4-2 combines with J gene TRBJ2-5; D is ambiguous. Trimming left V 0 bases short and J 5 bases short, with 7 bases between. The CDR3 consists of 13 residues. Per the germline V gene, CDR1 is LGHNA and CDR2 is YNFKEQ. CDR3 residues: CASSQDGVETQYF. Written as DNA, the CDR3 is TGTGCCAGCAGCCAAGATGGGGTGGAGACCCAGTACTTC.

This clonotype was found many times. The genes are TRBV5-6 and TRBJ2-4, with 11 bases lining up with TRBD2. Germline trimming cut 2 bases from V and 4 bases from J; bases unmatched to any gene: 5. This CDR3 is 16 amino acids long. CDR1 is SGHDT and CDR2 is YYEEEE in the germline V gene. CDR3 nucleotides: TGTGCCAGCAGCTTTAGCGGGAGGGCCCGGAAAAACATTCAGTACTTC. This gives the protein CASSFSGRARKNIQYF.

The sample holds one count of this clonotype. The V call is TRBV7-9, the J call TRBJ2-1; maybe TRBD2 (7 bases). The CDR3 totals 14 residues. V gave up 5 bases and J gave up 10 bases, with 18 bases separating them. Germline V gene lookup returns CDR1 SEHNR and CDR2 FQNEAQ (reference sequence). CDR3 nucleotides: TGTGCCAGCAGCCCCCCCGGCGGGGGCGACGAGCAGTTCTTC. It translates to CASSPPGGGDEQFF.

This chain uses TRBV11-2 with TRBJ1-2; 10 positions agree with TRBD1. V trimming: 5 bases; J trimming: 7 bases; junction bases outside the gene matches: 10. The CDR3 contains 15 residues. CDR1 is SGHAT and CDR2 is FQNNGV in the germline V gene. In DNA, the CDR3 is TGTGCCAGCAGCCCCAGTCGCGGGACAGGGGCTGGCTACACCTTC. Encoded protein: CASSPSRGTGAGYTF.

This clonotype was found many times. This chain joins TRBV15 and TRBJ2-3, with TRBD1 as a possible D gene (5 bases). The CDR3 is 15 amino acids. Germline CDR1 reads LNHNV; CDR2 reads YYDKDF (reference sequence). V was cut by 0 bases and J by 0 bases, with 7 bases left in between. As DNA, the CDR3 is TGTGCCACCAGCAGAGAGCAGGGAAGCACAGATACGCAGTATTTT. It translates to CATSREQGSTDTQYF. The full variable domain, rest sourced from reference TRBV15 and TRBJ2-3, is DAMVIQNPRYQVTQFGKPVTLSCSQTLNHNVMYWYQQKSSQAPKLLFHYYDKDFNNEADTPDNFQSRRPNTSFCFLDIRSPGLGDTAMYLCATSREQGSTDTQYFGPGTRLTVL.

The chain has TRBV20-1 and TRBJ2-1; 7 bases agree with TRBD1. The CDR3 covers 15 residues. Germline CDR1 is DFQATT and CDR2 is SNEGSKA (reference sequence). Trimming took 5 bases from V and 2 from J; bases not matched to a gene: 9. CDR3 amino acids: CSAQDRNETYNEQFF. CDR3 nucleotides: TGCAGTGCTCAGGACAGGAACGAGACCTACAATGAGCAGTTCTTC.

V gene TRBV5-1 combines with J gene TRBJ2-3, with TRBD2 as a possible D gene (5 bases). This CDR3 comprises 16 residues. V was cut by 4 bases and J by 6 bases, with 21 bases left in between. In germline, CDR1 is SGHRS, CDR2 YFSETQ. CDR3 region: CASSPSLGAAGDTQYF. The CDR3 nucleotides read TGCGCCAGCAGCCCGTCACTCGGAGCCGCGGGCGATACGCAGTATTTT.

The chain is built from TRBV29-1 and TRBJ1-2; D remains unclear. Per germline, CDR1 SQVTM and CDR2 ANQGSEA. The CDR3 spans 11 residues. Deletions cut 6 bases from V and 4 bases from J, with 9 bases between. CDR3 protein: CSVVAPYGYTF. DNA of the CDR3: TGCAGCGTCGTCGCTCCCTATGGCTACACCTTC.

The chain couples TRBV28 to TRBJ1-5; D gene uncertain. The CDR3 loop spans 15 amino acids. V lost 2 bases to trimming and J lost 3 bases, with 11 bases between them. Germline values: CDR1 MDHEN, CDR2 SYDVKM. The CDR3 sequence: CASSLDWRFNQPQHF. In DNA, the CDR3 is TGTGCCAGCAGTTTAGATTGGAGATTCAATCAGCCCCAGCATTTT.

This clonotype occurred a few times. The gene calls are TRBV6-1 and TRBJ2-5, with TRBD1 as a possible D gene (5 bases). The V end lost 5 bases, the J end lost 4 bases, and 14 bases lay between the germline ends. The CDR3 loop spans 14 amino acids. Germline V CDR1 and CDR2: MNHNS, SASEGT. CDR3 DNA sequence: TGTGCCAGCAGTCAGTGGGGCAGGACAGAGACCCAGTACTTC. The encoded protein is CASSQWGRTETQYF.

This clonotype was detected many times. CDR3 amino acids: CASSKGPGYEQYF. The CDR3 DNA follows: TGTGCCAGCAGCAAAGGTCCGGGATACGAGCAGTACTTC. This chain links TRBV7-3 with TRBJ2-7; D is perhaps TRBD2 (5 bases). The CDR3 is made up of 13 amino acids. Germline V gene sequence: CDR1 SGHTA, CDR2 FQGTGA. V was shortened by 5 bases and J by 4 bases, with 12 bases between the two germline ends.

The table lists this clonotype with many counts. The genes are TRBV10-3 and TRBJ1-1, with D hard to call. The CDR3 runs 16 residues. Germline lookup yields CDR1 ENHRY and CDR2 SYGVKD. Trimming removed 8 bases from V and 1 base from J, with 20 bases in between. CDR3 sequence (DNA): TGTGCCATCCGCACGCCTAACATGGGAGAGAACACTGAAGCTTTCTTT. Translation gives CAIRTPNMGENTEAFF.

This chain uses TRBV7-2 with TRBJ2-5; D perhaps matches TRBD1 (6 bases). This CDR3 has 16 amino acids. Trimming left V 7 bases short and J 1 base short, with 19 bases between. Germline V gene lookup returns CDR1 SGHTA and CDR2 FQGNSA. The CDR3 spells CASNRRWGTLQETQYF. As DNA, the CDR3 is TGTGCCAGCAACAGACGGTGGGGGACACTCCAAGAGACCCAGTACTTC.

The chain joins TRBV20-1 to TRBJ2-3; either TRBD1 or TRBD2 may supply D (5 bases each). Germline-derived CDR1 and CDR2 are DFQATT and SNEGSKA (reference sequence). V was clipped by 0 bases and J by 3 bases, with 13 bases between them. The CDR3 is 15 amino acids. The CDR3 loop reads CSARDSVRGTDTQYF. The CDR3, as DNA: TGCAGTGCTAGAGATAGCGTAAGGGGTACAGATACGCAGTATTTT.

This rearrangement joins TRBV12-3 or TRBV12-4 to TRBJ2-7; D remains ambiguous. The CDR3 has 14 amino acids. The V gene lost 1 base and the J gene lost 2 bases, with 9 bases spanning the gap. CDR3 protein: CASSLGRRTYEQYF. The CDR3 DNA reads as TGTGCCAGCAGTTTAGGAAGACGGACCTACGAGCAGTACTTC.

This sequence joins TRBV5-1 and TRBJ2-1, with TRBD2 as a possible D gene (6 bases). The ends were cut back, 2 bases at V and 8 bases at J, with 14 bases in the middle. CDR1 and CDR2 (germline): SGHRS, YFSETQ. There are 14 residues in the CDR3. The CDR3 is CASSFGGWGDEQFF. CDR3 nucleotide sequence: TGCGCCAGCAGCTTCGGGGGATGGGGCGATGAGCAGTTCTTC.

This clonotype has only a few counts. The chain couples TRBV25-1 to TRBJ2-6; 7 bases agree with TRBD1. CDR1 MGHDK and CDR2 SYGVNS come from the germline V gene. The CDR3 is 17 residues long. J was trimmed by 0 bases and V by 4 bases; bases with no gene match: 6. CDR3 coding DNA: TGTGCCAGCAGTGCTGAGACAGGGCCCTCTGGGGCCAACGTCCTGACTTTC. Its translation is CASSAETGPSGANVLTF.

This clonotype appeared many times. The genes are TRBV20-1 and TRBJ1-4; 7 bases are shared with TRBD1. Germline V gene sequence: CDR1 DFQATT, CDR2 SNEGSKA (reference sequence). The CDR3 contains 14 residues. The J segment lost 5 bases and the V segment lost 5 bases, leaving 8 bases of the junction unmatched. Here the CDR3 reads CSASDRARNEKLFF. DNA for the CDR3: TGCAGTGCTTCCGACAGGGCCAGGAATGAAAAACTGTTTTTT.

The V call is TRBV7-2, the J call TRBJ2-7; 8 nucleotides agree with TRBD1. The germline CDR1 and CDR2 sequences are SGHTA and FQGNSA. This CDR3 spans 17 amino acids. V lost 5 bases, J lost 4 bases, and 16 bases stayed unmatched. The CDR3 reads CASSPRTPRGPIYEQYF. The CDR3 DNA follows: TGTGCCAGCAGCCCACGAACGCCCAGGGGGCCGATTTACGAGCAGTACTTC.

The chain has TRBV29-1 and TRBJ2-5; no clear D gene. The germline V and J ends were trimmed by 3 bases and 0 bases, with 8 bases remaining between them. The CDR3 extends over 13 amino acids. Germline CDR1 reads SQVTM; CDR2 reads ANQGSEA. The CDR3 is CSVDSTNQETQYF. As DNA, the CDR3 is TGCAGCGTTGATTCCACGAACCAAGAGACCCAGTACTTC.

This clonotype was seen only a few times. J is TRBJ2-1 and V is TRBV4-1; 9 nucleotides align to TRBD2. This CDR3 spans 19 amino acids. Losses at the gene ends were 0 bases for V and 0 bases for J; bases not matched to a gene: 9. Germline CDR1 and CDR2: MGHRA and YSYEKL. CDR3 DNA sequence: TGCGCCAGCAGCCAAGATTTTACTAGCGGGCCAAGCTCCTACAATGAGCAGTTCTTC. Translation gives CASSQDFTSGPSSYNEQFF.